This TCR beta chain is from a study of T-cell memory formation after mild COVID-19. Study background: Among the donors, TCR clusters were largely specific to each donor.

Each CDR3 protein gets one entry after TCRdb re-called the 5' RACE reads with MiXCR. The data show approximately 210,000 distinct CDR3 sequences, with about 27% seen just once and approximately 10% held by the top ten. In regard to this clonotype: Its specificity is unknown. The junction differs from germline at one of its ends, possibly a read error.

CDR1 is SSHAT, CDR2 FNYEAQ, per germline (reference sequence). The CDR3 sequence is 16 residues long. Broader study findings: Chiefly within CM and EM were the contracting CD4+ clones; CD8+ ones were within EMRA. Unconfirmed was the SARS-CoV-2 specificity of second-wave clones that peaked on day 37.

Input material: PBMCs or a T cell subset sorted from them (not recorded which). The V call is TRBV7-7, the J call TRBJ2-1; D may match TRBD1 or TRBD2 (6 bases each). This sequence was found in an adult woman who had mild COVID-19 (a few samples of this study predate the infection). Cell type and time point are not known. CDR3 in amino acids: CASSLDTGANSYEQFF. The CDR3 nucleotides read TGTGCTAGCAGCTTAGACACGGGGGCGAACTCCTACGAGCAGTTCTTC. Full variable domain (missing parts from reference TRBV7-7 and TRBJ2-1): GAGVSQSPRYKVTKRGQDVTLRCDPISSHATLYWYQQALGQGPEFLTYFNYEAQPDKSGLPSDRFSAERPEGSISTLTIQRTEQRDSAMYRCASSLDTGANSYEQFFGPGTRLTVL.